This TCR beta chain was identified during a study of blood T cell repertoires in COVID-19. Study details: Collection of acute and convalescent COVID-19 samples took place in the United States, Italy and Spain. Nucleic acid was either cDNA or gDNA, and it came from T cells, B-cell-depleted T cells, or PBMCs.

This CDR3 contains 15 residues. The V segment lost 4 bases and the J segment 4 bases; nucleotides outside the gene matches: 9. Germline V gene data show CDR1 as SGHRS and CDR2 as YFSETQ. Authors' processing steps: Reference gene primer amplification gave estimated nucleated cell counts. Method: immunoSEQ multiplex PCR; TCRdb's copy keeps in-frame clones and lacks some. V, J and clone size are those of that table, while D and trimming were read from the DNA. The repertoire consists of under 250,000 clones, with 85% occurring once and the leading ten covering 5.5% to 8%. The sample was peripheral blood. The receptor was derived from an older woman with active or convalescent COVID-19. This chain uses TRBV5-1 with TRBJ1-2, with 8 bases identical to TRBD1. The CDR3 coding sequence is TGCGCCAGCAGCGCAACCGGGACAGGAGGCTATGGCTACACCTTC. Its translation: CASSATGTGGYGYTF.